Sequencing of this T cell receptor beta chain was carried out in a study of blood T cell repertoires in COVID-19. Within 2 weeks before study entry, exposed participants met a COVID-19 case. Only in-frame clones appear in the TCRdb table, and some are missing; sequencing was by immunoSEQ multiplex PCR. The sample yields 290,000 or so clones, around 84% seen once. Sample: PBMCs or T cells enriched from blood (not recorded which). This sequence was found in a man aged 40-49 years who had been exposed to COVID-19.

The CDR3 sequence: CASSLDRSFYEQYF. In DNA form, the CDR3 reads TGTGCCAGCAGCTTAGACAGGTCTTTCTACGAGCAGTACTTC. The chain couples TRBV7-8 to TRBJ2-7, with a possible D match to TRBD1 (5 bases). CDR3 length: 14 residues. Germline V gene lookup returns CDR1 SGHVS and CDR2 FQNEAQ. With 1 base removed from V and 3 bases from J, the gap between germline ends came to 10 bases.